The text below deals with one T cell receptor (beta chain). The antigen remains undetermined. Some clones are missing from TCRdb's copy, which holds only in-frame ones; the method was immunoSEQ multiplex PCR. The data contain about 74,000 clones, 77% of them singletons. This CDR3 has 13 residues. Trimming removed 2 bases from V and 10 bases from J, with 11 bases in between. CD4+ T cell isolation took place after approximately 11 days of culture. This entry belongs to a study of vaccination effects on CD4 cells after COVID-19. At the level of the study: Two-dose BNT162b2 or mRNA-1273 vaccination was given to participants.

V gene TRBV12-3 or TRBV12-4 combines with J gene TRBJ1-4; D call uncertain. Sample: CD4+ T cells from PBMCs cultured without peptide, taken before COVID-19 vaccination. The TCR sequence derives from a human donor who received a COVID-19 vaccine. The CDR3 sequence is CASSLRSVAKLFF. The CDR3 bases are TGTGCCAGCAGTTTAAGGTCGGTGGCAAAACTGTTTTTT.